The following is a T cell receptor beta chain sequence with its context. Its antigen is still unknown. The sample originates from a study of OX40 agonist ivuxolimab in advanced cancers. Looking at the study overall: Two patients with cutaneous melanoma and one with hepatocellular carcinoma, three in total, showed partial responses. Study findings and constraints: At 0.1 to 3.0 mg/kg, CD4+ and CD8+ blood T cells expanded clonally by week 6. Expanded peripheral T-cell antigen specificity went undetermined.

Generated by immunoSEQ multiplex PCR, the TCRdb table keeps only in-frame clones and is missing some. The repertoire holds approximately 76,000 clones, with roughly 85% as singletons. The CDR3 has 14 amino acids. Trimming took 4 bases from V and 5 from J, leaving 14 bases between them. In germline, CDR1 is MNHNY, CDR2 SVGAGI (reference sequence). This sample comprised CD4+ or CD8+ T cells sorted from blood, obtained in a trial of the OX40 agonist ivuxolimab. V usage is TRBV6-6 and J usage is TRBJ1-1; D gene uncertain. The clonotype was recovered from an adult with an advanced solid tumor such as melanoma, head and neck, liver or kidney cancer. The CDR3 region is CASSFTDSRTEAFF. The CDR3 nucleotides read TGTGCCAGCAGTTTTACGGACTCAAGGACTGAAGCTTTCTTT.